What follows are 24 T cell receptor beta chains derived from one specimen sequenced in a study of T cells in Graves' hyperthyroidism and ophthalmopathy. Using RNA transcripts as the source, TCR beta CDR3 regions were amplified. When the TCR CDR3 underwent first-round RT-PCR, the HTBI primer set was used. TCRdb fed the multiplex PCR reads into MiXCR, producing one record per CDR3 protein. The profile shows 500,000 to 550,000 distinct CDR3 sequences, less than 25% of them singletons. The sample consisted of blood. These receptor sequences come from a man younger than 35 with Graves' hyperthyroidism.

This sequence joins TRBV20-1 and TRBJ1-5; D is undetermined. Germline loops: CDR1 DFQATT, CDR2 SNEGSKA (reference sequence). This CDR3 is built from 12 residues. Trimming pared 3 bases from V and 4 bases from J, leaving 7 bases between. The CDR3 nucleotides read TGCAGTGCTAGCTTCCTTAATCAGCCCCAGCATTTT. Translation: CSASFLNQPQHF.

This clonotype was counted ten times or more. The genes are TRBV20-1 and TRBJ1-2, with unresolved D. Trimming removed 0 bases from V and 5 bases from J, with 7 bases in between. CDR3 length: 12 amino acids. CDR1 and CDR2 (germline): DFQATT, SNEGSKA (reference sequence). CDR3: CSARDPQYGYTF. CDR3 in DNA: TGCAGTGCTAGAGATCCGCAGTATGGCTACACCTTC.

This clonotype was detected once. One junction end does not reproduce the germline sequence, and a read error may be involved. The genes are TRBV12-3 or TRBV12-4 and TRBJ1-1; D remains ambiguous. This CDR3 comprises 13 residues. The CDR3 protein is CASSPPLRTEACF. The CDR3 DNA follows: TGTGCCAGCAGCCCACCCTTGCGTACTGAAGCTTGCTTT.

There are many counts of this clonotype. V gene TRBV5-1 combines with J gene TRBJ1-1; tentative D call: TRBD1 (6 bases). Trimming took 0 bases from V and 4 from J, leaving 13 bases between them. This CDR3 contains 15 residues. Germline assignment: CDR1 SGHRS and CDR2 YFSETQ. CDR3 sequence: CASSLVAGRGTEAFF. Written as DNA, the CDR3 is TGCGCCAGCAGCTTGGTGGCAGGCAGGGGCACTGAAGCTTTCTTT.

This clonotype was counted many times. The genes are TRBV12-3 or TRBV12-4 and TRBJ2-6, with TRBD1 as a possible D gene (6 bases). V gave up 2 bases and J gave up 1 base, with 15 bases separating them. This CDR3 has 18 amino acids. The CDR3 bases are TGTGCCAGCAGTTTAACAGGGAGAGTACCTTCTGGGGCCAACGTCCTGACTTTC. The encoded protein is CASSLTGRVPSGANVLTF.

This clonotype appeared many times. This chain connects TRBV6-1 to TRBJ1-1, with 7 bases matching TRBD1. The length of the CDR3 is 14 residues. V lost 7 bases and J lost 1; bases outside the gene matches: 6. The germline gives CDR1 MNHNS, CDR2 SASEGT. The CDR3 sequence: CASTRRDRNTEAFF. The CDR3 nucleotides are TGTGCCAGCACTCGAAGGGACAGGAACACTGAAGCTTTCTTT.

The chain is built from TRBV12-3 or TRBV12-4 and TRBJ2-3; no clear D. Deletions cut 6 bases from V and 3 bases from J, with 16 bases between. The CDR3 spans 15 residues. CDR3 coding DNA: TGTGCCAGCAGCCCCCTGCAGCTTAAAACAGATACGCAGTATTTT. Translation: CASSPLQLKTDTQYF.

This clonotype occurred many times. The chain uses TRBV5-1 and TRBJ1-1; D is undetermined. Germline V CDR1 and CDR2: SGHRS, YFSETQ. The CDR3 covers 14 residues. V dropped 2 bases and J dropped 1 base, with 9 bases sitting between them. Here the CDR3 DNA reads TGCGCCAGCAGCTTTTACGCCGAGAACACTGAAGCTTTCTTT. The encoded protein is CASSFYAENTEAFF.

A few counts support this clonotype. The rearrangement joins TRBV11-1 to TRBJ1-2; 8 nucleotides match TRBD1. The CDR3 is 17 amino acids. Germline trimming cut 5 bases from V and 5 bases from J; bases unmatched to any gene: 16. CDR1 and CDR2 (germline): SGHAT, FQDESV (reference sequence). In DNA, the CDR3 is TGTGCCAGCAGCCCTACCCCGGCCAGGGGGCAATGGTATGGCTACACCTTC. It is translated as CASSPTPARGQWYGYTF.

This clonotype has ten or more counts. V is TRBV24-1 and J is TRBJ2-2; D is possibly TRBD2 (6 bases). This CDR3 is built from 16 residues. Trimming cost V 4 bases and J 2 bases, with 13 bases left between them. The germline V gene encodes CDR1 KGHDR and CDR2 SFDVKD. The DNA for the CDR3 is TGTGCCACCAGTGACCCTGGGACTTATAACACCGGGGAGCTGTTTTTT. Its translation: CATSDPGTYNTGELFF.

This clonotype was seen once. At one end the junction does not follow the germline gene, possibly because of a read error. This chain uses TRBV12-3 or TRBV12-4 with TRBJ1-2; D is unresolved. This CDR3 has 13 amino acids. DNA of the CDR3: TGTGCCCGCAGTTTAGTCTCGCGCTATGACTACACCTTC. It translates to CARSLVSRYDYTF.

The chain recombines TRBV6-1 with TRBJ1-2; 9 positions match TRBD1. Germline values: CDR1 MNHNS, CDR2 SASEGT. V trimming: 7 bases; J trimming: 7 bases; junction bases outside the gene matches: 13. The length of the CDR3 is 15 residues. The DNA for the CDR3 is TGTGCCAGCACTCATCGGGAGACAGGGGGTTTTGGCTACACCTTC. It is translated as CASTHRETGGFGYTF.

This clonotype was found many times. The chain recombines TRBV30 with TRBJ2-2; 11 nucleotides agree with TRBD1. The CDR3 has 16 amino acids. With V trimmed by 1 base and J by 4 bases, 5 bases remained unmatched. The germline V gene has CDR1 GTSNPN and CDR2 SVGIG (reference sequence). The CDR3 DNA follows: TGTGCCTGGAGTGACACCGGGACAGGGGGCACCGGGGAGCTGTTTTTT. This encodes CAWSDTGTGGTGELFF.

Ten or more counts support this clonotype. CDR3 bases: TGTGCCACCAGCAGAGATGTTGGTCCCGGGGAGCTGTTTTTT. Protein sequence: CATSRDVGPGELFF. This rearrangement joins TRBV15 to TRBJ2-2; no clear D. The CDR3 totals 14 residues. The V end lost 0 bases, the J end lost 6 bases, and 8 bases lay between the germline ends. Per germline, CDR1 LNHNV and CDR2 YYDKDF (reference sequence).

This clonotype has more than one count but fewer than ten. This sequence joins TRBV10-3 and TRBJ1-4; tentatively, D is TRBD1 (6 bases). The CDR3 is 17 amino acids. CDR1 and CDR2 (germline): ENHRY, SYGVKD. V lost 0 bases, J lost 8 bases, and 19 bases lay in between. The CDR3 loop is CAISESRGLSRGEKLFF. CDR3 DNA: TGTGCCATCAGTGAGTCTCGGGGGCTGAGTAGGGGCGAAAAACTGTTTTTT.

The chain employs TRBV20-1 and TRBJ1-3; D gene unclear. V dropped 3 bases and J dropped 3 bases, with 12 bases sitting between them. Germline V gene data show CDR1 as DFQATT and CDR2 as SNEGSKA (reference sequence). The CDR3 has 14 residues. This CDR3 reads CSASVGISGNTIYF. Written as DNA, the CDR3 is TGCAGTGCTAGTGTCGGTATTAGTGGAAACACCATATATTTT.

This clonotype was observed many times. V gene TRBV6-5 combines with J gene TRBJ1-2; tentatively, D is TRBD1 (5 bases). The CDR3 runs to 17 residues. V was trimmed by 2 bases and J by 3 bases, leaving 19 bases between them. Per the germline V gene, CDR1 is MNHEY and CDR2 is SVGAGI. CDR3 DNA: TGTGCCAGCAGTTACGGCATGGGACGCCCCCGGGACTATGGCTACACCTTC. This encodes CASSYGMGRPRDYGYTF.

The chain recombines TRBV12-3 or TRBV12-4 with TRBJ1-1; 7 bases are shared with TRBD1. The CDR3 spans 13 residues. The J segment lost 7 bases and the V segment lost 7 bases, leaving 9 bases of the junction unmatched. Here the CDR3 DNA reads TGTGCCAGCACCGACACAGGGGTCATTGAAGCTTTCTTT. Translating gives CASTDTGVIEAFF.

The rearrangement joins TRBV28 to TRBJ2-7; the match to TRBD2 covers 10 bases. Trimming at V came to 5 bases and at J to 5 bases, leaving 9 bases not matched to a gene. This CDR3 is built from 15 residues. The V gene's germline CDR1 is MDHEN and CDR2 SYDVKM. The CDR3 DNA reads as TGTGCCAGCAGTAGTAGCGGGGGGATCTTCCACGAGCAGTACTTC. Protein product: CASSSSGGIFHEQYF.

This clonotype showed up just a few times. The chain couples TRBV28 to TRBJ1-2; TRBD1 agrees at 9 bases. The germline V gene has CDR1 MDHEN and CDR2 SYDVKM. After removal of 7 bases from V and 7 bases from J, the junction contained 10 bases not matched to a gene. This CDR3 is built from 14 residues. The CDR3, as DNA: TGTGCCAGCACCTATGCGGGACAGGGAATTGGCTACACCTTC. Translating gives CASTYAGQGIGYTF.

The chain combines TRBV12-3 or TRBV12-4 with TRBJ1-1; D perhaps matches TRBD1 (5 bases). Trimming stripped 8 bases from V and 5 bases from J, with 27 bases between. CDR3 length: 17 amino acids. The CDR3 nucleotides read TGTGCCAGCGCCATGGGGCCGTGGAACTTATTACCGACTGAAGCTTTCTTT. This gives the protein CASAMGPWNLLPTEAFF.

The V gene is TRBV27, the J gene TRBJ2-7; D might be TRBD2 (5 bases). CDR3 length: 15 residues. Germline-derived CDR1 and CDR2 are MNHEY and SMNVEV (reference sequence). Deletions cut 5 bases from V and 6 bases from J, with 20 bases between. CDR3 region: CASSHRDPHSGEQYF. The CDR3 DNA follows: TGTGCCAGCAGTCACCGGGATCCACATTCTGGCGAGCAGTACTTC.

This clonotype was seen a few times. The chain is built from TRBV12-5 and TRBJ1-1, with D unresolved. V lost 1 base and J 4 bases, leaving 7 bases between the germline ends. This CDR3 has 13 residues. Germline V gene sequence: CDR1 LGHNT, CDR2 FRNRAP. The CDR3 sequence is CASGLERSTEAFF. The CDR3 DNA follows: TGTGCTAGTGGTTTGGAACGAAGCACTGAAGCTTTCTTT. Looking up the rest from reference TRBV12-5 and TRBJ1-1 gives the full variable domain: DARVTQTPRHKVTEMGQEVTMRCQPILGHNTVFWYRQTMMQGLELLAYFRNRAPLDDSGMPKDRFSAEMPDATLATLKIQPSEPRDSAVYFCASGLERSTEAFFGQGTRLTVV.

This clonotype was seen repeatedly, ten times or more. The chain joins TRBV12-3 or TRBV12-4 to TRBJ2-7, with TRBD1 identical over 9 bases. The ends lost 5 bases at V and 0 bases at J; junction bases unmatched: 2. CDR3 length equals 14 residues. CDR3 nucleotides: TGTGCCAGCAGTGGACAGGGGAGCTCCTACGAGCAGTACTTC. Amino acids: CASSGQGSSYEQYF.